Detailed here is one T cell receptor beta chain. As processed by the authors: Nucleated cell number was recorded as an estimate derived from reference gene primer amplification. Here immunoSEQ multiplex PCR was the method, and the copy in TCRdb shows in-frame clones only, minus some. V and J calls plus clone size are reproduced from that table; the DNA served to infer D and trimming. This table has about 280,000 clones, nearly 90% appearing once. This record comes from a study of blood T cell repertoires in COVID-19. Study information: Nucleic acid was either cDNA or gDNA, and it came from T cells, B-cell-depleted T cells, or PBMCs.

The receptor was isolated from a man aged 18-30 years with active or convalescent COVID-19. Sequenced input: peripheral blood.

The CDR3 reads CASSQDGLAGGSEAFF. CDR3 coding DNA: TGTGCCAGCAGCCAAGATGGGTTGGCAGGGGGCAGTGAAGCTTTCTTT. The chain carries TRBV3-1 (or the pseudogene TRBV3-2) and TRBJ1-1, with 8 bases lining up with TRBD1. This CDR3 is 16 amino acids long. Germline V gene data show CDR1 as LGHDT and CDR2 as YNNKEL (reference sequence). Unmatched junction bases numbered 10, after V lost 0 bases and J lost 7 bases.